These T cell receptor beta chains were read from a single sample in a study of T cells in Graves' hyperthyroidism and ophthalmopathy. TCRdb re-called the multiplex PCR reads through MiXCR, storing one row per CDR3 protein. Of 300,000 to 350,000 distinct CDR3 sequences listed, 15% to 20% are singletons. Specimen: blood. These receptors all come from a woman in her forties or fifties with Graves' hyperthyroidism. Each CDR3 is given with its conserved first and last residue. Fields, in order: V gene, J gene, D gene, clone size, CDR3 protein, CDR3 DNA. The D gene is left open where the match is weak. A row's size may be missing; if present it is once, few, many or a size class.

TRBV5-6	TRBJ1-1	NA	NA	CASRRGGLRNTEAFF	TGTGCCAGCAGGAGGGGGGGGCTGAGGAACACTGAAGCTTTCTTT
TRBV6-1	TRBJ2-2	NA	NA	CASRRGTTNTGELFF	TGTGCCAGCAGGCGAGGGACAACGAACACCGGGGAGCTGTTTTTT
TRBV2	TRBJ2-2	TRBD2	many	CASISGSGTGELFF	TGTGCCAGCATCAGCGGGAGTGGTACCGGGGAGCTGTTTTTT
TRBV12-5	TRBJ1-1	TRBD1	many	CASGRTGTGATEAFF	TGTGCTAGTGGACGAACCGGGACAGGGGCCACTGAAGCTTTCTTT
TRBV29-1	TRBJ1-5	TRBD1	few	CSVVQGAGNQPQHF	TGCAGCGTTGTTCAGGGGGCCGGCAATCAGCCCCAGCATTTT
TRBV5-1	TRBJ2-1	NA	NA	CASSLMGLNEQFF	TGCGCCAGCAGCTTGATGGGACTCAATGAGCAGTTCTTC
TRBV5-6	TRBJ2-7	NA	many	CASSPQGTRSYEQYF	TGTGCCAGCAGCCCACAGGGAACCCGCTCCTACGAGCAGTACTTC
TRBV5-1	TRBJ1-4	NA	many	CASSSLGQSNEKLFF	TGCGCCAGCAGCTCCCTCGGACAGTCTAATGAAAAACTGTTTTTT
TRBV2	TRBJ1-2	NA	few	CASREVNYGYTF	TGTGCCAGCCGAGAGGTAAACTATGGCTACACCTTC
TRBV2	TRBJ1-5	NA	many	CASSDGRIDQPQHF	TGTGCCAGCAGTGATGGGCGGATTGATCAGCCCCAGCATTTT
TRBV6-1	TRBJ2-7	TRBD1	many	CASSGLGQGNPYEQYF	TGTGCCAGCAGTGGACTGGGACAGGGGAACCCCTACGAGCAGTACTTC
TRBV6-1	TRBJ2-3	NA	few	CASSTPRHPGSDTQYF	TGTGCCAGCAGTACCCCCCGGCATCCGGGGTCAGATACGCAGTATTTT
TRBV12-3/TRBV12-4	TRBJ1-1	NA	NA	CASSLRWGAFF	TGTGCCAGCAGTTTGAGGTGGGGGGCTTTCTTT
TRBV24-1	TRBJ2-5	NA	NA	CATSGELETQYF	TGTGCCACCAGTGGTGAGTTGGAGACCCAGTACTTC
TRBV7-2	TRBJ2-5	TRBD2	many	CASSYPISGLAAPRETQYF	TGTGCCAGCAGCTACCCCATATCGGGACTAGCGGCCCCCAGGGAGACCCAGTACTTC
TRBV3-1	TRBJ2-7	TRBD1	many	CASSQVDRGYEQYF	TGTGCCAGCAGCCAAGTCGACAGGGGGTACGAGCAGTACTTC
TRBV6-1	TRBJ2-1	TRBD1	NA	CASSLTGYLGNEQFF	TGTGCCAGCAGCCTGACAGGGTATTTGGGCAATGAGCAGTTCTTC
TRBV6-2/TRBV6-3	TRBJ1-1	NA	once	CASNSRQEAFF	TGTGCCAGCAATTCTCGCCAAGAGGCTTTCTTT
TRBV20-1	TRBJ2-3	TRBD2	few	CSARGLAGGHTDTQYF	TGCAGTGCTAGAGGGCTAGCGGGGGGTCACACAGATACGCAGTATTTT
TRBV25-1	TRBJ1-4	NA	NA	CASSEFGTSHEKLFF	TGTGCCAGCAGCGAATTTGGGACAAGCCATGAAAAACTGTTTTTT